These T cell receptor beta chains were read from a single sample in a study of shared clonotypes between healthy human individuals. Generated by immunoSEQ multiplex PCR, the TCRdb table keeps only in-frame clones and is missing some. The sample shows about 960,000 clones, more than 75% of them seen only once. Sequencing input: memory CD4+ T cells sorted from blood. The receptors shown here come from a man younger than 35 in good health. Each CDR3 is given with its conserved first and last residue. Each record gives: CDR3 length, clone size, V gene, D gene, J gene, CDR3 DNA, CDR3 protein. D genes are given only for firm matches. Clone size, where shown, is once, few, many, or a class for clones that have expanded.

>16|-|TRBV19|TRBD2|TRBJ2-3
TGTGCCAGTAGTGTGGCTAGCGGGAGGATCACAGATACGCAGTATTTT
CASSVASGRITDTQYF
>15|-|TRBV5-6|-|TRBJ2-3
TGTGCCAGCAGCTTTAAAGGCACCTTCACAGATACGCAGTATTTT
CASSFKGTFTDTQYF
>15|-|TRBV28|-|TRBJ2-7
TGTGCCAGCAGTTTACCGGGACACCCAGCCTCCGAGCAGTACTTC
CASSLPGHPASEQYF
>16|-|TRBV27|TRBD1|TRBJ2-7
TGTGCCAGCAGTTCGTACCGGGACAGAAAGCACTACGAGCAGTACTTC
CASSSYRDRKHYEQYF
>13|-|TRBV19|TRBD2|TRBJ2-1
TGTGCCACGCGGGCTAGCGGGAGGCATGAGCAGTTCTTC
CATRASGRHEQFF
>13|-|TRBV6-6|-|TRBJ2-7
TGTGCCAGCAGTTACTTGAGGGGTACCGAGCAGTACTTC
CASSYLRGTEQYF
>13|-|TRBV30|TRBD1|TRBJ1-4
TGTGCCTGGAGTGGACAGGGTAATGAAAAACTGTTTTTT
CAWSGQGNEKLFF
>13|-|TRBV27|-|TRBJ1-4
TGTGCCAGCAGTTCAAGGGGGGTCGGAAAACTGTTTTTT
CASSSRGVGKLFF
>13|-|TRBV9|TRBD1|TRBJ1-2
TGTGCCAGCAGCGCAGGGGGTAGCTATGGCTACACCTTC
CASSAGGSYGYTF
>18|-|TRBV7-2|TRBD2|TRBJ2-3
TGTGCCAGCAGCTTAGCTCACGCAGCGGGGTTGGACACAGATACGCAGTATTTT
CASSLAHAAGLDTDTQYF
>16|few|TRBV5-6|TRBD1|TRBJ1-6
TGTGCCAGCAGCTTGGGGACAGGGGTGAATAATTCACCCCTCCACTTT
CASSLGTGVNNSPLHF
>16|many|TRBV6-5|TRBD1|TRBJ1-2
TGTGCCAGCAGTTACACCCGGACAGGGGGGTCCTATGGCTACACCTTC
CASSYTRTGGSYGYTF
>15|few|TRBV6-5|TRBD1|TRBJ1-2
TGTGCCAGCAGTAATTTAGGGGGCGTAGACTATGGCTACACCTTC
CASSNLGGVDYGYTF
>12|-|TRBV28|-|TRBJ1-2
TGTGCCAGCAGTCTGAACGATTATGGCTACACCTTC
CASSLNDYGYTF
>15|-|TRBV5-6|TRBD2|TRBJ2-7
TGTGCCAGCAGCTTAGCCGGGACTAGATCCTACGAGCAGTACTTC
CASSLAGTRSYEQYF
>16|-|TRBV6-6|TRBD1|TRBJ1-1
TGTGCCAGCAGTTTTCCGGGACAGGGGGCGAACACTGAAGCTTTCTTT
CASSFPGQGANTEAFF
>13|-|TRBV7-8|TRBD1|TRBJ2-7
TGTGCCAGCAGGGGGACAGGGGGCTACGAGCAGTACTTC
CASRGTGGYEQYF
>14|-|TRBV5-6|-|TRBJ2-7
TGTGCCAGCAGCTGGTGGGACAATCCCTACGAGCAGTACTTC
CASSWWDNPYEQYF
>16|-|TRBV4-1|-|TRBJ1-1
TGCGCCAGCAGCCAAGAACACAGGGCCCTGGGGACTGAAGCTTTCTTT
CASSQEHRALGTEAFF
>13|-|TRBV6-1|-|TRBJ1-5
TGTGCCAGCAGTTCCTCAGGGACACCGCCCCAGCATTTT
CASSSSGTPPQHF
>14|-|TRBV7-3|-|TRBJ1-1
TGTGCCAGCAGCTTAAGGTCGGCGAACACTGAAGCTTTCTTT
CASSLRSANTEAFF
>16|-|TRBV4-1|-|TRBJ2-3
TGCGCCAGCAGCCCGACAGAAAACGACCGCACAGATACGCAGTATTTT
CASSPTENDRTDTQYF
>14|-|TRBV5-5|-|TRBJ1-2
TGTGCCAGCAGCTTGGCACAGGGTTCGGGTGGCTACACCTTC
CASSLAQGSGGYTF
>14|-|TRBV12-5|-|TRBJ1-4
TGTGCTAGTGGCCGTGCTTCTCAGGGTGAAAAACTGTTTTTT
CASGRASQGEKLFF
>15|once|TRBV7-9|-|TRBJ1-4
TGTGCCAGCAGCCCAGGAGGGCAGCTAAATGAAAAACTGTTTTTT
CASSPGGQLNEKLFF